The rows below give T cell receptor beta chains drawn from one sample of a study of T cell responses to AZD1222 COVID-19 vaccine. Here immunoSEQ multiplex PCR was the method, and the copy in TCRdb shows in-frame clones only, minus some. Among fewer than 250,000 clones, approximately 92% were seen once, and the ten largest hold approximately 1.4%. The sample here was peripheral blood, taken on day 0 of AZD1222 vaccination. Receptors originate from an adult in good health. Both conserved end residues are part of each CDR3. Fields, in order: clone size, J gene, D gene, V gene, CDR3 protein, CDR3 DNA. D genes are given only for firm matches. A clone size is listed for some rows: how often the clone was seen (once, few, many), or a class if it is expanded.

clone_size: .
j_call: TRBJ1-2
d_call: TRBD1
v_call: TRBV10-3
cdr3_aa: CAINGQGRDYGYTF
cdr3_nt: TGTGCCATCAACGGACAGGGTAGAGACTATGGCTACACCTTC

clone_size: .
j_call: TRBJ2-1
d_call: TRBD1
v_call: TRBV24-1
cdr3_aa: CATSDSGQGSYNEQFF
cdr3_nt: TGTGCCACCAGTGATTCCGGACAGGGTTCCTACAATGAGCAGTTCTTC

clone_size: .
j_call: TRBJ2-7
d_call: .
v_call: TRBV11-1
cdr3_aa: CASSPRLDPPYEQYF
cdr3_nt: TGTGCCAGCAGCCCCCGACTAGACCCCCCCTACGAGCAGTACTTC

clone_size: .
j_call: TRBJ1-1
d_call: .
v_call: TRBV5-8
cdr3_aa: CASSLLRGNTEAFF
cdr3_nt: TGTGCCAGCAGCTTACTTAGGGGGAACACTGAAGCTTTCTTT

clone_size: .
j_call: TRBJ1-1
d_call: .
v_call: TRBV12-3/TRBV12-4
cdr3_aa: CASSHTTEAFF
cdr3_nt: TGTGCCAGCAGCCACACCACTGAAGCTTTCTTT

clone_size: .
j_call: TRBJ1-3
d_call: .
v_call: TRBV21-1
cdr3_aa: CASSNPRGSSGNTIYF
cdr3_nt: TGTGCCAGCAGCAACCCCAGGGGGTCTAGTGGAAACACCATATATTTT

clone_size: .
j_call: TRBJ1-2
d_call: .
v_call: TRBV19
cdr3_aa: CASSLSFGEGGYTF
cdr3_nt: TGTGCCAGTAGTCTCTCCTTTGGGGAAGGAGGCTACACCTTC

clone_size: .
j_call: TRBJ1-1
d_call: .
v_call: TRBV12-3/TRBV12-4
cdr3_aa: CASSLAGEAFF
cdr3_nt: TGTGCCAGCAGTTTAGCGGGTGAAGCTTTCTTT

clone_size: once
j_call: TRBJ1-2
d_call: .
v_call: TRBV4-2
cdr3_aa: CASSQEDRPSYNYGYTF
cdr3_nt: TGTGCCAGCAGCCAAGAAGACAGACCCTCATATAACTATGGCTACACCTTC

clone_size: .
j_call: TRBJ2-7
d_call: TRBD1
v_call: TRBV11-3
cdr3_aa: CASSFVKDRESYEQYF
cdr3_nt: TGTGCCAGCTCTTTCGTGAAGGACAGGGAAAGCTACGAGCAGTACTTC

clone_size: once
j_call: TRBJ2-7
d_call: .
v_call: TRBV28
cdr3_aa: CASSFHGGATEEQYF
cdr3_nt: TGTGCCAGCAGTTTCCACGGGGGCGCAACCGAAGAGCAGTACTTC

clone_size: .
j_call: TRBJ1-1
d_call: TRBD1
v_call: TRBV19
cdr3_aa: CASSNRTGGNTEAFF
cdr3_nt: TGTGCCAGTAGTAACCGGACAGGGGGCAACACTGAAGCTTTCTTT

clone_size: .
j_call: TRBJ1-1
d_call: .
v_call: TRBV12-3/TRBV12-4
cdr3_aa: CASRRTLNTEAFF
cdr3_nt: TGTGCCAGCAGAAGGACATTGAACACTGAAGCTTTCTTT

clone_size: .
j_call: TRBJ1-4
d_call: TRBD1
v_call: TRBV2
cdr3_aa: CASSYRQGGGEKLFF
cdr3_nt: TGTGCCAGCAGTTACCGACAGGGCGGTGGTGAAAAACTGTTTTTT

clone_size: .
j_call: TRBJ1-2
d_call: TRBD1
v_call: TRBV7-2
cdr3_aa: CASSPAGTGIYGYTF
cdr3_nt: TGTGCCAGCAGCCCCGCCGGGACAGGGATCTATGGCTACACCTTC

clone_size: .
j_call: TRBJ1-5
d_call: TRBD1
v_call: TRBV27
cdr3_aa: CASSLTGYNQPQHF
cdr3_nt: TGTGCCAGCAGCCTGACAGGGTATAATCAGCCCCAGCATTTT

clone_size: .
j_call: TRBJ1-1
d_call: .
v_call: TRBV9
cdr3_aa: CASSVVGGVNTEAFF
cdr3_nt: TGTGCCAGCAGCGTAGTAGGGGGGGTGAACACTGAAGCTTTCTTT